These 29 T cell receptor beta chains were all obtained from the same sample, sequenced in a study of a mutant IDH1 vaccine in newly diagnosed glioma listed by TCRdb under 2021. Libraries were made using the immunoSEQ multiplex PCR assay. Here the immuneACCESS table is served through TCRdb, limited to in-frame sequences with V and J called. Missing clones are a known gap in these copies; in checked studies unresolved V genes cover under half, and the rest lacks a known reason. The sample includes tens of thousands of clones, with about 61% observed a single time. The top ten clones comprise about 4.8% of the sample. The time point label corresponds to: week 47, end of study. Each vaccine dose, consisting of 300 ug of a 20-mer mutant IDH1 peptide in Montanide, was administered subcutaneously with topical imiquimod. No antigens are known for them. This specimen consisted of peripheral blood mononuclear cells (PBMCs), obtained from a glioma patient whose treatment included an IDH1 peptide vaccine. The origin of the receptors is a man aged 40-50 years with glioma. Some clones in this sample may be carry-over from other donors' samples.

This clone was recorded once. The chain employs TRBV6-4 and TRBJ2-7, with 8 bases lining up with TRBD1. The trim removed 5 bases at V and 7 bases at J, leaving 7 bases unmatched. This CDR3 is built from 13 residues. CDR1 and CDR2 (germline): MRHNA, SNTAGT. CDR3 DNA: TGTGCCAGCAGTTCGACAGGGGTGGGGGAGCAGTACTTC. This encodes CASSSTGVGEQYF.

This clone was counted once. V usage is TRBV7-9 and J usage is TRBJ1-2; TRBD1 aligns across 7 bases. The ends lost 6 bases at V and 5 bases at J; junction bases unmatched: 9. The germline V gene has CDR1 SEHNR and CDR2 FQNEAQ (reference sequence). The CDR3 totals 14 residues. CDR3 bases: TGTGCCAGCAGTCCCTGGCAGGGGGATTATGGCTACACCTTC. Translating it yields CASSPWQGDYGYTF.

This clone is a singleton in its sample. CDR3 coding DNA: TGTGCCAGCAGCTTGGCTTCGGCAGGGGGTAATCAGCCCCAGCATTTT. Encoded protein: CASSLASAGGNQPQHF. The rearrangement uses TRBV5-8 and TRBJ1-5, with 7 bases that match TRBD1. CDR3 size: 16 residues. Looked up from germline, CDR1 is SGHTS and CDR2 is YDEGEE. Trimming cost V 0 bases and J 4 bases; bases outside gene matches: 7.

This clone occurred a few times. The chain is built from TRBV6-5 and TRBJ2-2; tentatively, D is TRBD1 (5 bases). V dropped 5 bases and J dropped 0 bases, with 10 bases sitting between them. This CDR3 region has 15 residues. Germline CDR1 and CDR2: MNHEY and SVGAGI. The CDR3 loop reads CASSPDRPNTGELFF. In DNA, the CDR3 is TGTGCCAGCAGTCCAGACAGACCGAACACCGGGGAGCTGTTTTTT.

This chain connects TRBV4-1 to TRBJ1-3; D is possibly TRBD1 (5 bases). Germline lookup yields CDR1 MGHRA and CDR2 YSYEKL. V gave up 7 bases and J gave up 2 bases, with 12 bases separating them. CDR3 size: 14 residues. CDR3 region: CASMIGTAGNTIYF. As DNA, the CDR3 is TGCGCCAGCATGATCGGGACGGCTGGAAACACCATATATTTT.

J is TRBJ1-2 and V is TRBV5-1, with D possibly being TRBD1 (6 bases). The germline V gene has CDR1 SGHRS and CDR2 YFSETQ. The CDR3 is 14 amino acids. Trimming stripped 7 bases from V and 0 bases from J, with 13 bases between. The CDR3 region has the DNA TGCGCCAGCGGATCCGGGGACACTAACTATGGCTACACCTTC. Translating it yields CASGSGDTNYGYTF.

J is TRBJ2-7 and V is TRBV18, with 10 bases fitting TRBD1. With V trimmed by 4 bases and J by 6 bases, 12 bases remained unmatched. Germline V gene sequence: CDR1 KGHSH, CDR2 LQKENI. The CDR3 runs 16 residues. This chain's CDR3 is CASSRTSGTGVPEQYF. The DNA of the CDR3 is TGTGCCAGCTCACGGACATCCGGGACAGGGGTCCCCGAGCAGTACTTC.

The V and J genes are TRBV7-6 and TRBJ1-1; a weak D match, TRBD1 (6 bases). CDR1 and CDR2 (germline): SGHVS, FNYEAQ. The germline V and J ends were trimmed by 5 bases and 4 bases, with 20 bases remaining between them. The CDR3 length is 16 residues. CDR3: CASSLPGGPMGTEAFF. The CDR3 coding sequence is TGTGCCAGCAGCCTTCCTGGGGGGCCCATGGGCACTGAAGCTTTCTTT.

CDR3 region: CASSYPGPNTEAFF. The CDR3 coding sequence is TGTGCCAGCAGTTACCCAGGACCGAACACTGAAGCTTTCTTT. The V call is TRBV6-6, the J call TRBJ1-1; D is undetermined. Germline assignment: CDR1 MNHNY and CDR2 SVGAGI (reference sequence). Trimming left V 2 bases short and J 1 base short, with 8 bases between. CDR3 length: 14 amino acids.

This clone has more than one count but fewer than ten. J is TRBJ2-3 and V is TRBV19, with D perhaps matching TRBD1 or TRBD2 (5 bases each). Germline lookup yields CDR1 LNHDA and CDR2 SQIVND (reference sequence). This CDR3 region has 16 residues. The ends were cut back, 5 bases at V and 0 bases at J, with 15 bases in the middle. The CDR3, as DNA: TGTGCCAGTAGTGCTCTGGACACGGGAAGCACAGATACGCAGTATTTT. Its translation: CASSALDTGSTDTQYF.

The J gene is TRBJ2-3, the V gene TRBV30, with TRBD2 matching 8 bases. V lost 2 bases, J lost 2 bases, and 6 bases stayed unmatched. Germline lookup yields CDR1 GTSNPN and CDR2 SVGIG (reference sequence). There are 15 residues in the CDR3. The DNA for the CDR3 is TGTGCCTGGAGTATGACTAGCGCACCCACAGATACGCAGTATTTT. Residues: CAWSMTSAPTDTQYF.

This clone was found once. The chain combines TRBV10-3 with TRBJ1-2; 7 positions agree with TRBD1. The length of the CDR3 is 17 residues. V dropped 2 bases and J dropped 4; count of bases not matched to a gene: 13. CDR1 is ENHRY, CDR2 SYGVKD, per germline. The CDR3 sequence: CAISEPGLLEGAYGYTF. The DNA of the CDR3 is TGTGCCATCAGTGAGCCGGGCTTGTTGGAGGGGGCCTATGGCTACACCTTC.

The chain recombines TRBV5-6 with TRBJ1-3; a weak D match, TRBD1 (6 bases). V was trimmed by 5 bases and J by 0 bases, leaving 21 bases between them. The CDR3 consists of 18 residues. Germline CDR1 is SGHDT and CDR2 is YYEEEE. The CDR3 here is CASSHHLDSPISGNTIYF. In nucleotides, the CDR3 is TGTGCCAGCAGTCACCATCTGGACAGTCCAATCTCTGGAAACACCATATATTTT.

The rearrangement joins TRBV9 to TRBJ2-7, with 8 bases that match TRBD1. The junction had 8 bases not matched to a gene; V was cut back by 2 bases and J by 4 bases. Germline V lookup: CDR1 SGDLS, CDR2 YYNGEE. This CDR3 comprises 15 residues. In nucleotides, the CDR3 is TGTGCCAGCAGCGTCGGACAGGGACGGACTTACGAGCAGTACTTC. Translation gives CASSVGQGRTYEQYF.

The chain employs TRBV30 and TRBJ1-2, with unresolved D. Trimming took off 4 bases at V and 4 bases at J, with 7 bases between the two ends. The germline V gene has CDR1 GTSNPN and CDR2 SVGIG (reference sequence). The CDR3 runs to 11 residues. The CDR3 reads CAWIPLYGYTF. In nucleotides, the CDR3 is TGTGCCTGGATACCCCTCTATGGCTACACCTTC.

The chain links TRBV2 to TRBJ2-7, with D possibly matching TRBD1 (6 bases). Trimming pared 3 bases from V and 3 bases from J, leaving 9 bases between. CDR3 length equals 13 residues. Germline lookup yields CDR1 SNHLY and CDR2 FYNNEI. CDR3 in amino acids: CASSEGANYEQYF. For the CDR3, the DNA is TGTGCCAGCAGTGAGGGGGCTAACTACGAGCAGTACTTC. Full variable domain (remainder filled in from reference TRBV2 and TRBJ2-7): EPEVTQTPSHQVTQMGQEVILRCVPISNHLYFYWYRQILGQKVEFLVSFYNNEISEKSEIFDDQFSVERPDGSNFTLKIRSTKLEDSAMYFCASSEGANYEQYFGPGTRLTVT.

The chain joins TRBV27 to TRBJ1-6; possibly TRBD1 for D (5 bases). The V gene's germline CDR1 is MNHEY and CDR2 SMNVEV (reference sequence). V was trimmed by 4 bases and J by 9 bases, leaving 13 bases between them. CDR3 length: 14 amino acids. The CDR3 sequence: CASSSGGGGSPLHF. CDR3 DNA: TGTGCCAGCAGTTCAGGCGGGGGGGGTTCACCCCTCCACTTT.

The genes are TRBV6-1 and TRBJ1-5; D is undetermined. V gave up 1 base and J gave up 4 bases, with 8 bases separating them. This CDR3 contains 14 residues. Germline assignment: CDR1 MNHNS and CDR2 SASEGT. The CDR3 DNA follows: TGTGCCAGCAGTGAAGGGGCAGATAATCAGCCCCAGCATTTT. It is translated as CASSEGADNQPQHF.

This clone was seen a single time. V and J are TRBV5-6 and TRBJ2-5; tentative D call: TRBD1 (6 bases). This CDR3 has 13 amino acids. V lost 4 bases and J lost 5, with 12 bases in between. In germline, CDR1 is SGHDT, CDR2 YYEEEE. In DNA form, the CDR3 reads TGTGCCAGCAGCCTCACAGGGACGGAGACCCAGTACTTC. Translating it yields CASSLTGTETQYF.

This rearrangement joins TRBV7-8 to TRBJ1-3; D ambiguous. V was trimmed by 1 base and J by 0 bases, leaving 10 bases between them. Germline V gene data show CDR1 as SGHVS and CDR2 as FQNEAQ. The CDR3 is 16 residues long. The CDR3: CASSLGGGLSGNTIYF. In DNA, the CDR3 is TGTGCCAGCAGCTTAGGGGGAGGCCTCTCTGGAAACACCATATATTTT. Variable domain in full (rest from reference TRBV7-8 and TRBJ1-3): GAGVSQSPRYKVAKRGQDVALRCDPISGHVSLFWYQQALGQGPEFLTYFQNEAQLDKSGLPSDRFFAERPEGSVSTLKIQRTQQEDSAVYLCASSLGGGLSGNTIYFGEGSWLTVV.

This chain uses TRBV19 with TRBJ2-3; D possibly matches TRBD1 or TRBD2 (5 bases each). This CDR3 has 17 residues. V was pared by 1 base and J by 0 bases, with 14 bases between. CDR1 and CDR2 from the germline V gene are LNHDA and SQIVND (reference sequence). This CDR3 is CASSIVGGQGSTDTQYF. DNA for the CDR3: TGTGCCAGTAGTATAGTTGGAGGCCAGGGAAGCACAGATACGCAGTATTTT. Full variable domain (remainder filled in from reference TRBV19 and TRBJ2-3): DGGITQSPKYLFRKEGQNVTLSCEQNLNHDAMYWYRQDPGQGLRLIYYSQIVNDFQKGDIAEGYSVSREKKESFPLTVTSAQKNPTAFYLCASSIVGGQGSTDTQYFGPGTRLTVL.

The gene calls are TRBV19 and TRBJ1-4; TRBD1 might be the D (6 bases). Germline V gene sequence: CDR1 LNHDA, CDR2 SQIVND (reference sequence). The CDR3 sequence is 15 residues long. V lost 10 bases and J 5 bases, leaving 20 bases between the germline ends. The CDR3 DNA follows: TGTGCCACTTCACTCTTGACAGGCTTGAATGAAAAACTGTTTTTT. This codes for CATSLLTGLNEKLFF. The whole variable domain, remainder taken from reference TRBV19 and TRBJ1-4, is DGGITQSPKYLFRKEGQNVTLSCEQNLNHDAMYWYRQDPGQGLRLIYYSQIVNDFQKGDIAEGYSVSREKKESFPLTVTSAQKNPTAFYLCATSLLTGLNEKLFFGSGTQLSVL.

There are a few counts of this clone. J is TRBJ2-1 and V is TRBV6-4, with D possibly matching TRBD1 (5 bases). The CDR3 consists of 13 residues. Trimming cost V 2 bases and J 4 bases, with 6 bases left between them. CDR1 is MRHNA, CDR2 SNTAGT, per germline. The CDR3 loop is CASSDKGYNEQFF. The CDR3 region has the DNA TGTGCCAGCAGTGACAAGGGGTACAATGAGCAGTTCTTC.

The V and J genes are TRBV11-2 and TRBJ2-2, with D tentatively TRBD2 (6 bases). CDR3 length: 18 residues. The germline CDR1 and CDR2 sequences are SGHAT and FQNNGV. V lost 0 bases, J lost 5 bases, and 19 bases lay in between. The CDR3 DNA follows: TGTGCCAGCAGCTTAGATGACAATCGGGCGGGGAGGACCGGGGAGCTGTTTTTT. Its protein is CASSLDDNRAGRTGELFF. Based on the CDR3 plus reference TRBV11-2 and TRBJ2-2, the full variable domain is EAGVAQSPRYKIIEKRQSVAFWCNPISGHATLYWYQQILGQGPKLLIQFQNNGVVDDSQLPKDRFSAERLKGVDSTLKIQPAKLEDSAVYLCASSLDDNRAGRTGELFFGEGSRLTVL.

This clone came up a few times. The V call is TRBV9, the J call TRBJ1-2; TRBD1 matches 8 bases. Trimming cost V 1 base and J 5 bases; bases outside gene matches: 1. Germline loops: CDR1 SGDLS, CDR2 YYNGEE. This CDR3 region has 13 residues. The DNA for the CDR3 is TGTGCCAGCAGCGTAAGGACAGGGTATGGCTACACCTTC. Its translation is CASSVRTGYGYTF.

The chain has TRBV27 and TRBJ2-5; TRBD1 is a possible D gene (6 bases). This CDR3 is 14 amino acids long. Germline-derived CDR1 and CDR2 are MNHEY and SMNVEV (reference sequence). Trimming shortened V by 5 bases and J by 0 bases, and 10 bases separated the two germline ends. The CDR3 region has the DNA TGTGCCAGCAGTGTAGACAGGTACCAAGAGACCCAGTACTTC. Protein product: CASSVDRYQETQYF.

The chain couples TRBV4-2 to TRBJ2-2; the D is unclear. CDR3 length: 15 amino acids. Germline CDR1 and CDR2: LGHNA and YNFKEQ. Trimming took off 3 bases at V and 4 bases at J, with 12 bases between the two ends. The chain's CDR3 is CASSQSTWATGELFF. The CDR3 coding sequence is TGTGCCAGCAGCCAGTCCACCTGGGCCACCGGGGAGCTGTTTTTT.

The rearrangement joins TRBV13 to TRBJ1-3; no clear D gene. Per germline, CDR1 PRHDT and CDR2 FYEKMQ (reference sequence). The CDR3 loop spans 17 amino acids. The V end lost 5 bases, the J end lost 0 bases, and 17 bases lay between the germline ends. CDR3 nucleotides: TGTGCCAGCAGCCCCCGCCCAACACGGGGCTCTGGAAACACCATATATTTT. Protein product: CASSPRPTRGSGNTIYF.

This sequence joins TRBV7-9 and TRBJ1-3, with D possibly TRBD1 on 6 matching bases. Germline lookup yields CDR1 SEHNR and CDR2 FQNEAQ (reference sequence). This CDR3 contains 15 residues. V gave up 6 bases and J gave up 0 bases, with 12 bases separating them. CDR3 coding DNA: TGTGCCAGCAGACCCACAGGGAACTCTGGAAACACCATATATTTT. It translates to CASRPTGNSGNTIYF.